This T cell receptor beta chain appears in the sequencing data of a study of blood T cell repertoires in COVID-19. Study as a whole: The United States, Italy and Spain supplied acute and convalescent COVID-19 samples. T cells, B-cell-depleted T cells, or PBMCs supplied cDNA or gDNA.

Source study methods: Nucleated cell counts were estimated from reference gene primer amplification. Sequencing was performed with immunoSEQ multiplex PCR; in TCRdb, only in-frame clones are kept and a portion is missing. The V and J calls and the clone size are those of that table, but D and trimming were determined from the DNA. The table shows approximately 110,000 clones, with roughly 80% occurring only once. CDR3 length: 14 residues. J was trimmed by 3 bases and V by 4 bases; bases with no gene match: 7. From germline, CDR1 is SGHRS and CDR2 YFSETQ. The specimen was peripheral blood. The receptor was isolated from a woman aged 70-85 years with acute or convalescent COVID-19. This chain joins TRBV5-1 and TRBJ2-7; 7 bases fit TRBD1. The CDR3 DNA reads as TGCGCCAGCAGCCCTTTGACAGGGTACTACGAGCAGTACTTC. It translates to CASSPLTGYYEQYF.